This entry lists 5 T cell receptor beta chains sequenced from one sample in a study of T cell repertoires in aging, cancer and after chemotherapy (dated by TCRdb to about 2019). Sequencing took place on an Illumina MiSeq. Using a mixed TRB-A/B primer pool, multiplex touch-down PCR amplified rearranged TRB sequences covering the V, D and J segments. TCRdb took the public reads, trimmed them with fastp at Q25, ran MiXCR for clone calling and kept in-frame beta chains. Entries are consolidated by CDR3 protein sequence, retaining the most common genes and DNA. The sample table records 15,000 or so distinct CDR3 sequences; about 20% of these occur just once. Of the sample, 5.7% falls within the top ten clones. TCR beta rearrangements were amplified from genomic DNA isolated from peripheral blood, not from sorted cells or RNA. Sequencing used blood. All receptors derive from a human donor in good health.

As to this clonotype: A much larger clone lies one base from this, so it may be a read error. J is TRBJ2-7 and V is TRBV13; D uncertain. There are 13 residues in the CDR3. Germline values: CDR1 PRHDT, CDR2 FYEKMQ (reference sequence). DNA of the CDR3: TGTGCCAGCAGCTTAGAATCGTCTTACGACCAGTACTTC. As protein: CASSLESSYDQYF. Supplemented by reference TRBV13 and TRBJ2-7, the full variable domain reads AAGVIQSPRHLIKEKRETATLKCYPIPRHDTVYWYQQGPGQDPQFLISFYEKMQSDKGSIPDRFSAQQFSDYHSELNMSSLELGDSALYFCASSLESSYDQYFGPGTRLTVT.

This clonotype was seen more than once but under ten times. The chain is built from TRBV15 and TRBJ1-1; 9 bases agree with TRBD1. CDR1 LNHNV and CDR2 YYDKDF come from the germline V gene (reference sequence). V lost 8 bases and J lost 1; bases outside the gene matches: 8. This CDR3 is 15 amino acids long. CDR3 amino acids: CATLPPGQGNTEAFF. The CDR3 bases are TGTGCCACCCTTCCACCGGGACAGGGGAACACTGAAGCTTTCTTT. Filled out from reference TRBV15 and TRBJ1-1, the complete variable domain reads DAMVIQNPRYQVTQFGKPVTLSCSQTLNHNVMYWYQQKSSQAPKLLFHYYDKDFNNEADTPDNFQSRRPNTSFCFLDIRSPGLGDTAMYLCATLPPGQGNTEAFFGQGTRLTVV.

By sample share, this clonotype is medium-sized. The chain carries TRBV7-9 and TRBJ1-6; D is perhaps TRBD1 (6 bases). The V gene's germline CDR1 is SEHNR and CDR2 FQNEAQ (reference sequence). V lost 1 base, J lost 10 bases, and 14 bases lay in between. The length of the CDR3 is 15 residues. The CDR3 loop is CASSLDRTVGSPLHF. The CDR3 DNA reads TGTGCCAGCAGCTTAGATCGGACAGTAGGATCACCCCTCCACTTT.

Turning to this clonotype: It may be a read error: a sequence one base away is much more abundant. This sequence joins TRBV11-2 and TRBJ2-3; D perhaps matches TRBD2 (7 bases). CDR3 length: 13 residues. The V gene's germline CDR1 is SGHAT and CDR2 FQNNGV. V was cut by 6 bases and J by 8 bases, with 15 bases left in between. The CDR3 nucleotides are TGTGCCAGCAGACCTGGGGGGGCAGTTACGCAGTATTTT. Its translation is CASRPGGAVTQYF.

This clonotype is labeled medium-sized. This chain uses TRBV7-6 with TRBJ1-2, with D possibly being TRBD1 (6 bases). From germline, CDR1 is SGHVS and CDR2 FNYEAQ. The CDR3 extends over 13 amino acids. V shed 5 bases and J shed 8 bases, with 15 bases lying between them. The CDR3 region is CASSPQFQGGYTF. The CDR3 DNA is TGTGCCAGCAGCCCCCAATTCCAGGGGGGCTACACCTTC.